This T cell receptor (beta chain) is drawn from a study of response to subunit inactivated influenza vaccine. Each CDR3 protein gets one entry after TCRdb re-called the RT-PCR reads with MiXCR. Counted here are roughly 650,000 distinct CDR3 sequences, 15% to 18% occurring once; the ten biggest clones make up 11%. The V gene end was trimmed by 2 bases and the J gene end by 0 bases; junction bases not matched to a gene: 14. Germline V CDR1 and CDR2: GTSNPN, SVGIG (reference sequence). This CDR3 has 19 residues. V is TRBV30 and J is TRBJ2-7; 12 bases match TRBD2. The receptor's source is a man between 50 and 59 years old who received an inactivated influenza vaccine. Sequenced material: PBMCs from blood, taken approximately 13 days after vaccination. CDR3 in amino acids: CAWSSEVTSGGVRSYEQYF. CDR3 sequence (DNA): TGTGCCTGGAGTTCGGAGGTGACTAGCGGGGGAGTCCGCTCCTACGAGCAGTACTTC.